A single sample is the source of the 21 T cell receptor beta chains below, sequenced in a study of PD-1 blockade in mismatch repair-deficient tumors. Produced via immunoSEQ multiplex PCR; TCRdb's table is partial and in-frame only. The sample has tens of thousands of clones; roughly 80% are singletons. Sequencing used peripheral blood, obtained 12 weeks after starting pembrolizumab. All receptors come from an adult with mismatch repair-deficient cancer.

The rearrangement uses TRBV28 and TRBJ1-2, with D tentatively TRBD1 (6 bases). Germline values: CDR1 MDHEN, CDR2 SYDVKM. Between the trimmed V and J ends, which lost 2 bases and 3 bases, there was a span of 13 bases. There are 15 residues in the CDR3. The CDR3 DNA follows: TGTGCCAGCAGTTTACAGGGGCCTGGGTACTATGGCTACACCTTC. It specifies CASSLQGPGYYGYTF.

This clone was observed a single time. The V call is TRBV14, the J call TRBJ1-1; 9 bases line up with TRBD1. With V trimmed by 3 bases and J by 5 bases, 7 bases remained unmatched. The CDR3 is made up of 15 amino acids. Germline assignment: CDR1 SGHDN and CDR2 FVKESK. Here the CDR3 reads CASSQWGTGRTEAFF. CDR3 nucleotide sequence: TGTGCCAGCAGCCAGTGGGGGACAGGGCGGACTGAAGCTTTCTTT.

V gene TRBV5-1 combines with J gene TRBJ2-2; tentatively, D is TRBD2 (5 bases). This CDR3 is 12 amino acids long. Trimming took off 4 bases at V and 7 bases at J, with 8 bases between the two ends. CDR1 and CDR2 (germline): SGHRS, YFSETQ. The DNA of the CDR3 is TGCGCCAGCAGCCCCCGGGGCGGGGAGCTGTTTTTT. Translation gives CASSPRGGELFF. The full variable domain, its missing parts supplied by reference TRBV5-1 and TRBJ2-2, is KAGVTQTPRYLIKTRGQQVTLSCSPISGHRSVSWYQQTPGQGLQFLFEYFSETQRNKGNFPGRFSGRQFSNSRSEMNVSTLELGDSALYLCASSPRGGELFFGEGSRLTVL.

This rearrangement joins TRBV2 to TRBJ2-3; 8 bases align to TRBD2. V lost 3 bases, J lost 1 base, and 6 bases stayed unmatched. CDR3 size: 16 residues. Germline loops: CDR1 SNHLY, CDR2 FYNNEI. The CDR3 protein is CASSERAGGRTDTQYF. CDR3 nucleotide sequence: TGTGCCAGCAGTGAGAGGGCGGGAGGACGCACAGATACGCAGTATTTT.

V usage is TRBV13 and J usage is TRBJ2-7, with D tentatively TRBD1 (6 bases). Trimming shortened V by 4 bases and J by 4 bases, and 11 bases separated the two germline ends. Germline V gives CDR1 PRHDT, CDR2 FYEKMQ (reference sequence). The CDR3 runs 13 residues. CDR3 protein: CASSSGQRYEQYF. CDR3 nucleotides: TGTGCCAGCAGCTCCGGACAGCGTTACGAGCAGTACTTC.

This clone was picked up a small number of times. The genes are TRBV18 and TRBJ2-3; D is unclear. Per the germline V gene, CDR1 is KGHSH and CDR2 is LQKENI. This CDR3 has 15 amino acids. V shed 0 bases and J shed 1 base, with 8 bases lying between them. CDR3 sequence reads: CASSPPLTGTDTQYF. The CDR3, as DNA: TGTGCCAGCTCACCACCGCTGACGGGCACAGATACGCAGTATTTT.

The chain couples TRBV28 to TRBJ1-1; no clear D. Between the trimmed V and J ends, which lost 2 bases and 13 bases, there was a span of 17 bases. Germline assignment: CDR1 MDHEN and CDR2 SYDVKM. This CDR3 has 13 amino acids. The CDR3 DNA reads TGTGCCAGCAGTTTAGAAACCCCTCTCCAAGGTTTCTTT. This codes for CASSLETPLQGFF.

The rearrangement links TRBV2 to TRBJ2-3, with 12 positions matching TRBD2. CDR1 SNHLY and CDR2 FYNNEI come from the germline V gene. This CDR3 is built from 16 residues. Germline trimming cut 7 bases from V and 2 bases from J; bases unmatched to any gene: 7. The CDR3 bases are TGTGCCAGCACCAGACTAGCGGGGGTCCTCACAGATACGCAGTATTTT. Its protein product is CASTRLAGVLTDTQYF.

This chain uses TRBV5-5 with TRBJ2-7; 13 bases align to TRBD2. The CDR3 has 15 amino acids. Germline V gives CDR1 SGHKS, CDR2 YYEKEE (reference sequence). The V and J ends lost 0 bases and 4 bases, in that order; junction bases with no gene match: 1. The CDR3 nucleotides are TGTGCCAGCAGCTTGGGGACTAGCGGGAGATACGAGCAGTACTTC. Amino acid sequence: CASSLGTSGRYEQYF.

The genes are TRBV9 and TRBJ2-2; D is unresolved. Deletions cut 2 bases from V and 6 bases from J, with 2 bases between. Germline-derived CDR1 and CDR2 are SGDLS and YYNGEE. The CDR3 has 11 amino acids. The CDR3 loop is CASSVSGELFF. The DNA of the CDR3 is TGTGCCAGCAGCGTCTCCGGGGAGCTGTTTTTT.

This clone was observed a single time. The chain employs TRBV7-2 and TRBJ2-7; TRBD2 aligns across 12 bases. The ends lost 3 bases at V and 5 bases at J; junction bases unmatched: 5. CDR3 length: 15 residues. Germline CDR1 is SGHTA and CDR2 is FQGNSA. DNA for the CDR3: TGTGCCAGCAGCTTGACTAGCGGGAGAGGCGACGAGCAGTACTTC. Translation gives CASSLTSGRGDEQYF.

The chain couples TRBV7-2 to TRBJ2-5, with 15 bases that match TRBD2. Losses at the gene ends were 0 bases for V and 5 bases for J; bases not matched to a gene: 1. Germline CDR1 SGHTA, CDR2 FQGNSA. The CDR3 length is 16 residues. CDR3 sequence (DNA): TGTGCCAGCAGCTTAGCGGGACTAGCGGGAGGTGAGACCCAGTACTTC. It is translated as CASSLAGLAGGETQYF.

This clone was detected only once. The chain recombines TRBV7-2 with TRBJ2-2, with D possibly being TRBD1 (5 bases). Trimming stripped 5 bases from V and 4 bases from J, with 14 bases between. The CDR3 is 15 amino acids. CDR1 is SGHTA and CDR2 is FQGNSA in the germline V gene. CDR3 loop: CASSTRTTGTGELFF. Here the CDR3 DNA reads TGTGCCAGCAGCACCCGGACAACTGGCACCGGGGAGCTGTTTTTT.

This chain connects TRBV25-1 to TRBJ1-2, with TRBD1 matching over 9 bases. V was clipped by 5 bases and J by 8 bases; unmatched bases: 9. CDR1 and CDR2 from the germline V gene are MGHDK and SYGVNS. The CDR3 is made up of 14 amino acids. The chain's CDR3 is CASSPYRDRDGYTF. CDR3 bases: TGTGCCAGCAGTCCTTACCGGGACAGGGACGGCTACACCTTC.

J is TRBJ1-5 and V is TRBV19; the D gene is possibly TRBD1 (5 bases). CDR1 and CDR2 from the germline V gene are LNHDA and SQIVND (reference sequence). The CDR3 runs to 15 residues. V was shortened by 10 bases and J by 0 bases, with 16 bases between the two germline ends. CDR3: CATSYRDSSNQPQHF. Written as DNA, the CDR3 is TGTGCCACCTCCTACAGAGACAGTAGCAATCAGCCCCAGCATTTT.

As for this clone: With only one base between it and a far larger clone, this is likely a read error. The V and J genes are TRBV5-4 and TRBJ2-7; D unclear. The CDR3 has 13 residues. Germline lookup yields CDR1 SGHNT and CDR2 YYREEE (reference sequence). V gave up 0 bases and J gave up 0 bases, with 4 bases separating them. CDR3 bases: TGTGCCAGCAGCTTGGCCAACTCCTACGAGCAGTACTTC. Its translation is CASSLANSYEQYF.

This chain uses TRBV9 with TRBJ2-1; TRBD2 matches 10 bases. J lost 11 bases, V lost 0 bases, and 8 bases had no gene match. Germline V gives CDR1 SGDLS, CDR2 YYNGEE. The CDR3 contains 15 residues. CDR3 nucleotides: TGTGCCAGCAGCGTAGGAGCGGGAGGGCCTTTTCAGCAGTTCTTC. Translation gives CASSVGAGGPFQQFF.

The V and J genes are TRBV4-2 and TRBJ2-4, with 7 bases aligning to TRBD2. The CDR3 covers 16 residues. V was clipped by 0 bases and J by 6 bases; unmatched bases: 8. The germline V gene encodes CDR1 LGHNA and CDR2 YNFKEQ. The DNA for the CDR3 is TGTGCCAGCAGCCAAGATTGGCGGGAGCTGGGAAACATTCAGTACTTC. Translating it yields CASSQDWRELGNIQYF.

The V gene is TRBV9, the J gene TRBJ2-5, with TRBD1 identical over 8 bases. The CDR3 spans 16 residues. In germline, CDR1 is SGDLS, CDR2 YYNGEE. The J segment lost 4 bases and the V segment lost 0 bases, leaving 8 bases of the junction unmatched. The CDR3 here is CASSVADRADRETQYF. DNA for the CDR3: TGTGCCAGCAGCGTAGCGGACAGGGCGGATCGAGAGACCCAGTACTTC.

The chain joins TRBV7-6 to TRBJ2-7, with 9 positions matching TRBD2. With V trimmed by 5 bases and J by 0 bases, 8 bases remained unmatched. The CDR3 contains 16 residues. Germline CDR1 and CDR2: SGHVS and FNYEAQ. CDR3 in amino acids: CASSPPTSGDSYEQYF. Here the CDR3 DNA reads TGTGCCAGCAGCCCTCCGACTAGCGGAGACTCCTACGAGCAGTACTTC.

This chain links TRBV5-1 with TRBJ2-7, with a weak D call TRBD1 (6 bases). Trimming cost V 0 bases and J 3 bases, with 16 bases left between them. The CDR3 totals 16 residues. Germline loops: CDR1 SGHRS, CDR2 YFSETQ. CDR3 coding DNA: TGCGCCAGCAGCTTGGCTATTTCGACAGGCGACTACGAGCAGTACTTC. Its protein product is CASSLAISTGDYEQYF.